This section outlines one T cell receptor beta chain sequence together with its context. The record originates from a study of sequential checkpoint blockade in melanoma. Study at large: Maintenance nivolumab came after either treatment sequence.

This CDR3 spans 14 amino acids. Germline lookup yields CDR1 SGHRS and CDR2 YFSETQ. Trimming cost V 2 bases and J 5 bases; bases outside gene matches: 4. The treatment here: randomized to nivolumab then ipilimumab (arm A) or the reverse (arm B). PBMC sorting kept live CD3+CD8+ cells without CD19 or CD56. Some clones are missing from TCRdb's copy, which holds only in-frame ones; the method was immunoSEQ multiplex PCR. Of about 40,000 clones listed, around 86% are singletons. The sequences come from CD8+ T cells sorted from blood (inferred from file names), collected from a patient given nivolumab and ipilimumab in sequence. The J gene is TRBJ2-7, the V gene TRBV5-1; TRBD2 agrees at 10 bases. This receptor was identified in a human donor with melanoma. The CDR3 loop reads CASSLAGGPDEQYF. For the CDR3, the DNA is TGCGCCAGCAGCTTAGCGGGAGGGCCAGACGAGCAGTACTTC.